This TCR beta chain was identified during a study of blood T cell repertoires in COVID-19. For the study at large: From the United States, Italy and Spain came samples of acute and convalescent COVID-19. The cDNA or gDNA used as material had been derived from T cells, B-cell-depleted T cells, or PBMCs.

V was trimmed by 2 bases and J by 7 bases, leaving 15 bases between them. CDR1 and CDR2 (germline): MNHNS, SASEGT. CDR3 length: 14 residues. TCRdb keeps only in-frame clones here, not all; method: immunoSEQ multiplex PCR. Among roughly 200,000 clones, approximately 80% were seen once, and the ten largest hold around 30%. The receptor was isolated from a man aged 35 to 55 with acute or convalescent COVID-19. The chain combines TRBV6-1 with TRBJ2-7, with D perhaps TRBD1 (5 bases). The sequenced sample consisted of peripheral blood. For the CDR3, the DNA is TGTGCCAGCAGTGAACAAAGGGGTCTGGGTGAGCAGTACTTC. This translates into CASSEQRGLGEQYF.